The T cell receptor beta chain described here comes from a study of early T cells in non-severe SARS-CoV-2 infection. Deletions cut 10 bases from V and 9 bases from J, with 25 bases between. The CDR3 is made up of 15 amino acids. The germline gives CDR1 MNHNS, CDR2 SASEGT. Each CDR3 protein is one row after TCRdb ran MiXCR on the 5' RACE reads. The table includes more than 45,000 distinct CDR3 sequences, around 6.5% detected once. This clonotype was observed many times. The input for sequencing was whole blood, taken at baseline. This clonotype originated in an adult who was a healthcare worker with PCR-confirmed SARS-CoV-2 infection or an uninfected control (not recorded which). This sequence joins TRBV6-1 and TRBJ2-1; D tentatively reads TRBD1 or TRBD2 (6 bases each). The CDR3 loop is CATNGGRGGASEQFF. DNA for the CDR3: TGTGCCACCAACGGGGGCAGGGGTGGGGCTAGTGAGCAGTTCTTC.